This T cell receptor beta chain originates from a study of regulatory T cells in long-lasting Graves disease. Time point in this sample: persistent/refractory GD, antithyroid drugs over 5 years with positive TRAb. The TCR library was made from RNA extracted from PBMCs. The V gene's germline CDR1 is GTSNPN and CDR2 SVGIG (reference sequence). V lost 3 bases, J lost 8 bases, and 19 bases lay in between. The CDR3 has 14 residues. Arm-PCR of CDR3 regions and iRepertoire HTBI primers were used to build TCR beta libraries. TCRdb ran MiXCR on the multiplex PCR reads and lists one entry per CDR3 protein. The sample yields hundreds of thousands of distinct CDR3 sequences, roughly 20% seen once.

This chain joins TRBV30 and TRBJ1-1, with TRBD1 as a possible D gene (6 bases). Specimen: peripheral blood mononuclear cells (PBMCs), collected when the disease was refractory, from a patient treated with antithyroid drugs. This receptor was identified in a female donor with Graves disease. CDR3 nucleotide sequence: TGTGCCTGGAGCCGGGACACCGGCACCACGGAAGCTTTCTTT. Its protein product is CAWSRDTGTTEAFF.